Below are 10 T cell receptor beta chains sequenced from a single sample in a study of response to subunit inactivated influenza vaccine. TCRdb recomputed calls from the RT-PCR reads with MiXCR, one row per CDR3 protein. The sample records hundreds of thousands of distinct CDR3 sequences, 14% being singletons. This sample comprised PBMCs from blood, obtained approximately 15 days before vaccination. These receptors were taken from a man over 45 who received an inactivated influenza vaccine.

This chain links TRBV9 with TRBJ1-5, with D possibly being TRBD1 (5 bases). The CDR3 loop spans 12 amino acids. Trimming took 7 bases from V and 7 from J, leaving 12 bases between them. The germline V gene encodes CDR1 SGDLS and CDR2 YYNGEE. The CDR3 nucleotides are TGTGCCAGCGGCGGGGGTGGGCAGCCCCAGCATTTT. It codes for CASGGGGQPQHF. Supplemented by reference TRBV9 and TRBJ1-5, the full variable domain reads DSGVTQTPKHLITATGQRVTLRCSPRSGDLSVYWYQQSLDQGLQFLIQYYNGEERAKGNILERFSAQQFPDLHSELNLSSLELGDSALYFCASGGGGQPQHFGDGTRLSIL.

This clonotype was detected only a few times. V gene TRBV12-3 or TRBV12-4 combines with J gene TRBJ2-5; perhaps D is TRBD1 or TRBD2 (5 bases each). CDR3 length: 14 residues. Trimming pared 0 bases from V and 5 bases from J, leaving 10 bases between. Here the CDR3 DNA reads TGTGCCAGCAGTTTAGCGAGGGGTTTGGAGACCCAGTACTTC. This codes for CASSLARGLETQYF.

This clonotype appeared many times. The chain employs TRBV6-5 and TRBJ1-2, with D hard to call. Germline V gene data show CDR1 as MNHEY and CDR2 as SVGAGI. Trimming took off 6 bases at V and 5 bases at J, with 22 bases between the two ends. The CDR3 is made up of 16 amino acids. CDR3: CASSSRLIPRLYGYTF. For the CDR3, the DNA is TGTGCCAGCAGCTCTCGCCTAATCCCCAGGCTGTATGGCTACACCTTC.

This clonotype came up a few times. The chain is built from TRBV15 and TRBJ2-1, with 9 bases identical to TRBD2. Germline CDR1 reads LNHNV; CDR2 reads YYDKDF (reference sequence). This CDR3 has 15 amino acids. The V and J ends lost 5 bases and 2 bases, in that order; junction bases with no gene match: 4. The CDR3 coding sequence is TGTGCCACCAGCGGCGGGAGGGGACCCTACAATGAGCAGTTCTTC. Encoded protein: CATSGGRGPYNEQFF.

The chain's CDR3 is CASSLGGDRAEGYTF. CDR3 DNA: TGCGCCAGCAGCTTGGGGGGAGACAGGGCAGAAGGCTACACCTTC. The chain carries TRBV5-1 and TRBJ1-2; 7 nucleotides align to TRBD1. CDR3 size: 15 residues. With 0 bases clipped from V and 8 bases from J, the junction kept 10 bases outside the gene matches. Looked up from germline, CDR1 is SGHRS and CDR2 is YFSETQ. The full variable domain, with the rest looked up from reference TRBV5-1 and TRBJ1-2, is KAGVTQTPRYLIKTRGQQVTLSCSPISGHRSVSWYQQTPGQGLQFLFEYFSETQRNKGNFPGRFSGRQFSNSRSEMNVSTLELGDSALYLCASSLGGDRAEGYTFGSGTRLTVV.

The gene calls are TRBV2 and TRBJ2-7, with D possibly matching TRBD2 (6 bases). Looked up from germline, CDR1 is SNHLY and CDR2 is FYNNEI. The V and J ends lost 4 bases and 6 bases respectively, with 16 bases between them. This CDR3 is built from 14 residues. CDR3 protein: CASSGPGLMPEQYF. CDR3 in DNA: TGTGCCAGCAGTGGCCCGGGACTCATGCCCGAGCAGTACTTC.

This clonotype was seen a handful of times. The chain has TRBV6-2 or TRBV6-3 and TRBJ1-6; TRBD1 agrees at 7 bases. The CDR3 is made up of 15 amino acids. V was clipped by 5 bases and J by 4 bases; unmatched bases: 5. Germline lookup yields CDR1 MNHEY and CDR2 SVGEGT. This CDR3 reads CASSDRAGYNSPLHF. The CDR3 DNA is TGTGCCAGCAGTGACAGGGCCGGATATAATTCACCCCTCCACTTT.

The count of this clonotype is one. The genes are TRBV7-8 and TRBJ2-7, with D perhaps matching TRBD1 or TRBD2 (5 bases each). The CDR3 has 17 amino acids. The V end was cut by 0 bases, the J end by 1 base, with 16 bases between. The germline V gene encodes CDR1 SGHVS and CDR2 FQNEAQ. CDR3 protein: CASSLAGPGTVSYEQYF. CDR3 bases: TGTGCCAGCAGCTTAGCGGGACCCGGGACGGTGTCCTACGAGCAGTACTTC.

The chain combines TRBV3-1 with TRBJ2-1; the match to TRBD2 covers 13 bases. This CDR3 is built from 14 residues. Germline V gene data show CDR1 as LGHDT and CDR2 as YNNKEL (reference sequence). The V gene end was trimmed by 4 bases and the J gene end by 10 bases; junction bases not matched to a gene: 4. CDR3 protein: CASSPSGLAGEQFF. CDR3 nucleotides: TGTGCCAGCAGCCCTTCGGGACTAGCGGGAGAGCAGTTCTTC.

This clonotype came up many times. The chain joins TRBV5-1 to TRBJ2-1; D ambiguous. The CDR3 runs 14 residues. CDR1 and CDR2 (germline): SGHRS, YFSETQ. Trimming pared 0 bases from V and 3 bases from J, leaving 7 bases between. The CDR3: CASSLELFYNEQFF. The CDR3 nucleotides are TGCGCCAGCAGCTTGGAATTGTTCTACAATGAGCAGTTCTTC.